These T cell receptor beta chains were read from a single sample in a study of shared clonotypes between healthy human individuals. Measured with immunoSEQ multiplex PCR; TCRdb has only the in-frame clones, and not every one. The sample carries approximately 710,000 clones, less than 95% recorded once. The sample taken for sequencing was memory CD8+ T cells from PBMCs. The origin of the receptors is a man younger than 35 in good health. Some clones in this sample may be carry-over from other donors' samples. Both conserved end residues are part of each CDR3. Each record gives: D gene, V gene, J gene, clone size, CDR3 protein, CDR3 DNA. A D gene is named only where the DNA matches it firmly. A clone size is listed for some rows: how often the clone was seen (once, few, many), or a class if it is expanded.

>TRBD1|TRBV29-1|TRBJ1-1|NA
CSVADRAPVNTEAFF
TGCAGCGTTGCGGACAGGGCGCCGGTTAACACTGAAGCTTTCTTT
>TRBD2|TRBV28|TRBJ2-3|NA
CVPGLASSTDTQYF
TGTGTGCCGGGACTAGCCTCTAGCACAGATACGCAGTATTTT
>TRBD1|TRBV9|TRBJ2-7|NA
CASSPKGDREAEQYF
TGTGCCAGCAGCCCAAAGGGGGACAGGGAGGCCGAGCAGTACTTC
>NA|TRBV28|TRBJ2-7|NA
CASSLPYYEQYF
TGTGCCAGCAGTTTACCCTACTACGAGCAGTACTTC
>NA|TRBV7-9|TRBJ2-7|NA
CASSLTAAGVVEQYF
TGTGCCAGCAGCTTAACCGCGGCAGGGGTGGTTGAGCAGTACTTC
>NA|TRBV7-9|TRBJ2-1|NA
CASSLGLPDQFF
TGTGCCAGCAGCTTAGGACTCCCCGACCAGTTCTTC
>TRBD2|TRBV10-3|TRBJ2-1|NA
CAISLPGLATRSYNEQFF
TGTGCCATCAGCCTTCCGGGACTAGCGACTCGCTCCTACAATGAGCAGTTCTTC
>TRBD1|TRBV2|TRBJ2-7|NA
CASNRQGPYEQYF
TGTGCCAGCAATAGACAGGGACCCTACGAGCAGTACTTC
>TRBD1|TRBV5-8|TRBJ1-5|few
CASSLLGQGSRQPQHF
TGTGCCAGCAGCTTATTGGGACAGGGCAGTCGGCAGCCCCAGCATTTT
>NA|TRBV27|TRBJ1-2|many
CASSPTGTIYGYTF
TGTGCCAGCAGTCCTACCGGTACTATATATGGCTACACCTTC
>NA|TRBV5-1|TRBJ2-7|NA
CASSLVARGLSSYEQYF
TGCGCCAGCAGCTTGGTTGCCCGGGGCCTCAGCTCCTACGAGCAGTACTTC
>NA|TRBV5-6|TRBJ1-5|NA
CASSSLWESNQPQHF
TGTGCCAGCAGCTCCTTGTGGGAGAGCAATCAGCCCCAGCATTTT
>NA|TRBV7-9|TRBJ2-7|once
CASSLELAHEQYF
TGTGCCAGCAGCTTAGAACTGGCCCACGAGCAGTACTTC
>TRBD1|TRBV27|TRBJ1-5|NA
CASRLYGTGDQPQHF
TGTGCCAGCAGACTTTACGGGACAGGGGATCAGCCCCAGCATTTT
>TRBD2|TRBV28|TRBJ2-1|NA
CASSLGSSGNEQFF
TGTGCCAGCAGTTTAGGGTCTAGCGGCAATGAGCAGTTCTTC
>TRBD2|TRBV2|TRBJ2-1|NA
CASSDPLAGAPEQFF
TGTGCCAGCAGTGACCCGCTAGCGGGAGCCCCCGAGCAGTTCTTC
>NA|TRBV5-1|TRBJ1-2|NA
CASSILVGHIYGYTF
NA
>TRBD1|TRBV7-2|TRBJ2-7|NA
CASSFGAPGQAAYEQYF
TGTGCCAGCAGCTTTGGGGCACCGGGACAGGCGGCTTACGAGCAGTACTTC